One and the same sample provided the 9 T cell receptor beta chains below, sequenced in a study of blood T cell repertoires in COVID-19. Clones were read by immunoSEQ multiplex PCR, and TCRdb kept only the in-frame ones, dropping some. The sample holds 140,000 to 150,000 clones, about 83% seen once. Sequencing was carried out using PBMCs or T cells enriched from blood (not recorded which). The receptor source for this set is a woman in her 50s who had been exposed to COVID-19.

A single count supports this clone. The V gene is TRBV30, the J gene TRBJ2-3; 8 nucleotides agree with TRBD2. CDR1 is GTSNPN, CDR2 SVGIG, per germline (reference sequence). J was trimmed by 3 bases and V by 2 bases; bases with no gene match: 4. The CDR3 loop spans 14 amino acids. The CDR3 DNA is TGTGCCTGGAGTTGGTCGGGAGGGACAGATACGCAGTATTTT. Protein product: CAWSWSGGTDTQYF.

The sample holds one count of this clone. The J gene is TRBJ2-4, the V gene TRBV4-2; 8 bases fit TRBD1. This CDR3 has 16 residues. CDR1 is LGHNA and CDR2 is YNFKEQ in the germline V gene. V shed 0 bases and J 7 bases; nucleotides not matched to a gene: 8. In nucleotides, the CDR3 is TGTGCCAGCAGCCAAGATTCCGGACAGGGCAGCAACATTCAGTACTTC. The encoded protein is CASSQDSGQGSNIQYF.

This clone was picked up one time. The CDR3 sequence: CATSDSGQGRNTIYF. The DNA for the CDR3 is TGTGCCACCAGTGATTCTGGACAGGGTAGAAACACCATATATTTT. The rearrangement links TRBV24-1 to TRBJ1-3; 8 nucleotides agree with TRBD1. Unmatched junction bases numbered 4, after V lost 2 bases and J lost 5 bases. The CDR3 loop spans 15 amino acids. Germline CDR1 and CDR2: KGHDR and SFDVKD.

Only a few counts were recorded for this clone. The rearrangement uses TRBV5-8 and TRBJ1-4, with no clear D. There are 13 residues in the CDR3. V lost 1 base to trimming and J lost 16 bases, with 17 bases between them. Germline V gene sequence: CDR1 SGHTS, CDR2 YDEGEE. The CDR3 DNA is TGTGCCAGCAGCTTGCAAGCGGGATCCCTGGGGTTTTTT. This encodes CASSLQAGSLGFF. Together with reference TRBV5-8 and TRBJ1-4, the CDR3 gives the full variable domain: EAGVTQSPTHLIKTRGQQATLRCSPISGHTSVYWYQQALGLGLQFLLWYDEGEERNRGNFPPRFSGRQFPNYSSELNVNALELEDSALYLCASSLQAGSLGFFGSGTQLSVL.

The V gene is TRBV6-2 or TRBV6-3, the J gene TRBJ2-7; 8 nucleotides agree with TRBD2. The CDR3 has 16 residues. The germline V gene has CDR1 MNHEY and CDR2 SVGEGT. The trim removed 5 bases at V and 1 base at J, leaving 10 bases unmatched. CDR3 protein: CASSRTFAGGSYEQYF. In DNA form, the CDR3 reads TGTGCCAGCAGTCGAACTTTTGCGGGGGGTTCCTACGAGCAGTACTTC.

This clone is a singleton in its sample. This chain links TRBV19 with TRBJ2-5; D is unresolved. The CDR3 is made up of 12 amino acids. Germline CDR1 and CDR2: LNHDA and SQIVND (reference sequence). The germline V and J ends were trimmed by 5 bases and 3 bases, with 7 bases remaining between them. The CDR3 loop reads CASSAYEETQYF. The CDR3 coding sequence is TGTGCCAGTAGTGCCTACGAAGAGACCCAGTACTTC.

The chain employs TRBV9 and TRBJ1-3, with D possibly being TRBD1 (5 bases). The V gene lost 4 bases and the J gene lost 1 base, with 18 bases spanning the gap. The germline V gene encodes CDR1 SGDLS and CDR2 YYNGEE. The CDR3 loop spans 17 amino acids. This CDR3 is CASSPAAGLGSGNTIYF. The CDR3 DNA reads TGTGCCAGCAGCCCCGCGGCGGGGCTAGGGTCTGGAAACACCATATATTTT.

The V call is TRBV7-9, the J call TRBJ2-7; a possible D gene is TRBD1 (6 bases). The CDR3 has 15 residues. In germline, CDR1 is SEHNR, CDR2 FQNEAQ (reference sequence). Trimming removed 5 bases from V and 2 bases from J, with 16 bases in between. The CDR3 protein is CASSLDRFSPYEQYF. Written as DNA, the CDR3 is TGTGCCAGCAGCCTCGACAGGTTCTCTCCCTACGAGCAGTACTTC.

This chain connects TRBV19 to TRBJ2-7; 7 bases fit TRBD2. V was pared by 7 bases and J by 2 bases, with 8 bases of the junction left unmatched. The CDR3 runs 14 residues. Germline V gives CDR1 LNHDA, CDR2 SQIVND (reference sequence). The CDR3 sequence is CASTGASGPYEQYF. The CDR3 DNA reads TGTGCCAGTACCGGGGCTAGCGGACCCTACGAGCAGTACTTC.